The source of this T cell receptor beta chain is a study of shared clonotypes between healthy human individuals. Study-wide points: Investigators expected sequencing depth to affect clonotype sharing among donors. The naive CD4 repertoires of several donors were compared, and approximately 4.7% of clonotypes were shared. Unshared clonotypes carried lower generation probabilities than those common to all four donors.

For this clone: Its specificity is not known.

Trimming stripped 2 bases from V and 6 bases from J, with 13 bases between. The CDR3 is 14 amino acids. Germline CDR1 reads MNHEY; CDR2 reads SMNVEV (reference sequence). Assay used: immunoSEQ multiplex PCR; TCRdb lists only in-frame clones, some missing. The sample includes around 750,000 clones, roughly 70% of them seen just once. This clonotype was obtained from a woman aged 25 to 39 in good health. The sequenced material came from memory CD4+ T cells sorted from blood. Subset: CD45RA-negative fraction. The chain is built from TRBV27 and TRBJ1-2; tentative D call: TRBD1 (6 bases). CDR3 in amino acids: CASSLKGVVDGYTF. For the CDR3, the DNA is TGTGCCAGCAGTTTAAAGGGGGTGGTCGATGGCTACACCTTC.